The 23 T cell receptor delta chains in this list originate from one sample, sequenced in a study of γδ T cells in repeated Plasmodium falciparum infection. Gammadelta T cells were flow-sorted from PBMC into Vgamma9/Vdelta2+ and Vdelta2-negative populations for bulk analysis. TCRdb applied CATT to the multiplex PCR reads for clone calling. Among around 46,000 delta-chain clones listed, roughly 1.9% were seen once. The specimen was gamma-delta T cells from blood. Receptor source: a pool of human donors (malaria-infected and uninfected, not separated).

This clone was observed a handful of times. The amino acid sequence in TCRdb belongs to a much larger clone and departs from this DNA's translation at residue 18, likely a sequencing read error; the sequence shown is translated from the DNA. The chain recombines TRDV1 with TRDJ2, with 10 bases identical to TRDD3. Germline V gene sequence: CDR1 TSWWSYY, CDR2 QGS. The CDR3 contains 20 residues. CDR3 nucleotides: TGTGCTCTTGGGGAGACCTTAACCAGTACTGGGGGATTAAGGACAGCACAACGCTTCTTT. Translating it yields CALGETLTSTGGLRTAQRFF.

Concerning this clone itself: The amino acid sequence in TCRdb belongs to a much larger clone and departs from this DNA's translation at residue 12, likely a sequencing read error; the sequence shown is translated from the DNA. The chain couples TRDV2 to TRDJ1, with D perhaps matching TRDD2 (7 bases). As TCRdb names no J gene, one was assigned here on the basis of a DNA match to germline. V lost 1 base to trimming and J lost 0 bases, with 29 bases between them. This CDR3 is 21 amino acids long. Per the germline V gene, CDR1 is GEAIGNYY and CDR2 is EKD. The CDR3 here is CACDTLVPTIVRGDHTDKLIF. In nucleotides, the CDR3 is TGTGCCTGTGACACTCTTGTTCCTACTATCGTACGGGGGGACCACACCGATAAACTCATCTTT.

This clone was recorded many times. This likely stems from a read error, as it lies one base from a far larger clone. Other DNA sequences within the sample encode an identical CDR3. V gene TRDV1 combines with J gene TRDJ1; TRDD3 is a possible D gene (6 bases). TCRdb lists no J gene, so it was determined here by aligning the DNA to germline. CDR3 length equals 20 residues. From germline, CDR1 is TSWWSYY and CDR2 QGS. V lost 1 base and J 8 bases, leaving 32 bases between the germline ends. As DNA, the CDR3 is TGTGCTCTTGGGGAACAATTCCACGTACTAGGGGATTTTGCACATTTGAAACTCATCTTT. It is translated as CALGEQFHVLGDFAHLKLIF.

This clone was recorded at least ten times. A single base is all that separates this from a far larger clone, so a read error is likely. Other DNA sequences in the sample encode the same CDR3. The V gene is given as TRDV1, and no J gene call is available; the table assigns TRDD3, which was not confirmed against the DNA. The CDR3 is made up of 21 amino acids. Germline assignment: CDR1 TSWWSYY and CDR2 QGS. CDR3 in amino acids: CALGGRLLLFGGPKVTAQLFF. The CDR3 region has the DNA TGTGCTCTTGGGGGTCGACTCCTACTGTTTGGGGGGCCGAAGGTGACAGCACAACTCTTCTTC.

Points on this clone: The protein TCRdb lists belongs to a much larger clone and differs from this DNA's translation at residue 5, which points to a read error; the protein shown is made from the DNA. The chain links TRDV3 to TRDJ1, with TRDD3 matching over 7 bases. TCRdb is silent on the J gene; assignment here came from matching the DNA to germline. The CDR3 consists of 21 residues. J lost 0 bases, V lost 0 bases, and 25 bases had no gene match. Germline values: CDR1 TVYSNPD, CDR2 GDNSRS (reference sequence). CDR3 nucleotide sequence: TGTGCCTTTAGCTCTATAGAGACGGCCTACATCTTCTGGGGGGACACCGATAAACTCATCTTT. This translates into CAFSSIETAYIFWGDTDKLIF.

Turning to this clone: A read error is the likely source, as a far larger clone sits one nucleotide away. The chain recombines TRDV3 with TRDJ1; 12 bases are shared with TRDD3. TCRdb leaves out the J gene; it was filled in here by matching the DNA to germline. CDR3 length: 22 amino acids. Germline V gives CDR1 TVYSNPD, CDR2 GDNSRS (reference sequence). CDR3 loop: CAFRSGYLPYWGILGNTDKLIF. The CDR3 coding sequence is TGCGCCTTTAGGTCGGGCTACCTTCCGTACTGGGGGATACTGGGAAACACCGATAAACTCATCTTT.

This clone was picked up a small number of times. The protein TCRdb gives is from a much larger clone and does not agree with this DNA's translation at residue 8, likely a read error; the protein shown here comes from the DNA. The chain joins TRDV2 to TRDJ1, with 10 bases matching TRDD3. TCRdb leaves out the J gene; it was filled in here by matching the DNA to germline. Germline CDR1 is GEAIGNYY and CDR2 is EKD. Germline trimming cut 3 bases from V and 0 bases from J; bases unmatched to any gene: 18. CDR3 length: 20 amino acids. The CDR3 protein is CACDAFLGLGDSFYTDKLIF. In DNA form, the CDR3 reads TGTGCCTGTGACGCCTTCCTCGGACTGGGGGATTCTTTCTACACCGATAAACTCATCTTT.

This clone was seen ten or more times. TCRdb's listed protein matches a much larger clone and diverges from this DNA's translation at residue 16, likely through a read error; the protein shown comes from the DNA. The chain has TRAV38-2/DV8 and TRDJ1; 11 bases fit TRDD3. CDR1 TSESDYY and CDR2 QEAYKQQN come from the germline V gene. This CDR3 is built from 19 residues. The CDR3 loop is CAYSPSGEAVGDTSDRLIF. The CDR3 coding sequence is TGTGCTTATAGTCCCAGCGGTGAGGCGGTGGGGGATACGTCCGATAGACTCATCTTT.

On this clone itself: The protein recorded in TCRdb matches a much larger clone and deviates from this DNA's translation at residue 6, suggesting a read error; the protein here is obtained by translating the DNA. The rearrangement uses TRDV3 and TRDJ1; D assignment may be TRDD2 or TRDD3 (5 bases each). Germline matching of the DNA provided the J gene here, since TCRdb leaves it blank. Germline V gene data show CDR1 as TVYSNPD and CDR2 as GDNSRS (reference sequence). Deletions cut 1 base from V and 0 bases from J, with 21 bases between. The CDR3 spans 17 residues. In nucleotides, the CDR3 is TGTGCCTTTACCTACCCGCTAGATACTTTGTACACCGATAAACTCATCTTT. Residues: CAFTYPLDTLYTDKLIF.

This clone was seen only a few times. This is likely an artifact of a read error, given a far larger clone one base away. Other DNA sequences in this specimen translate into the identical CDR3. J is TRDJ1 and V is TRDV2, with 9 bases that match TRDD3. TCRdb carries no J gene annotation; the J gene was assigned here by matching the DNA with germline. Germline-derived CDR1 and CDR2 are GEAIGNYY and EKD. The CDR3 has 22 amino acids. The V and J ends lost 6 bases and 2 bases, in that order; junction bases with no gene match: 30. CDR3: CACPRNREGGYNHPLYTDKLIF. The DNA for the CDR3 is TGTGCCTGTCCCCGTAATCGGGAAGGGGGATACAACCACCCACTGTATACCGATAAACTCATCTTT.

This clone was counted between two and nine times. A read error likely explains why the TCRdb protein, taken from a much larger clone, differs from this DNA's translation at residue 12; the protein shown is translated from the DNA. CDR3 DNA: TGTGCCTTTTCCCCCGGCCGGGCCGATAAACTCACCTTT. This encodes CAFSPGRADKLTF. No J gene call was made, and the V gene is TRDV3. Germline-derived CDR1 and CDR2 are TVYSNPD and GDNSRS (reference sequence). The CDR3 spans 13 residues.

Concerning this clone: It differs at one base from a far larger clone, so likely a read error. Distinct nucleotide sequences in the sample also encode this CDR3. This chain connects TRDV1 to TRDJ1, with TRDD3 matching over 11 bases. No J gene is reported in TCRdb; it was inferred here by comparing the DNA with germline. Germline CDR1 is TSWWSYY and CDR2 is QGS. This CDR3 comprises 24 residues. DNA for the CDR3: TGTGCTCTTGGGCACTACATACCCGTTTTCGACTGGGGGATAGTGGACCTGTACACCGACAAACTCATCTTT. It yields the protein CALGHYIPVFDWGIVDLYTDKLIF.

This clone was recorded a few times. Translating this DNA gives a protein that differs at residue 17 from the TCRdb one, which belongs to a much larger clone; a read error is likely, and the protein shown is this translation. The gene calls are TRDV1 and TRDJ1; TRDD3 matches 9 bases. Matching the DNA to germline supplied the J gene, which TCRdb does not give. The CDR3 runs to 20 residues. From germline, CDR1 is TSWWSYY and CDR2 QGS. Losses at the gene ends were 1 base for V and 10 bases for J; bases not matched to a gene: 25. This CDR3 is CALGEPLSFWGIKVVSRLIF. In nucleotides, the CDR3 is TGTGCTCTTGGGGAACCACTGAGTTTTTGGGGGATAAAAGTTGTTTCGAGACTCATCTTT.

This clone was counted a few times. The TCRdb protein comes from a much larger clone and disagrees with this DNA's translation at residue 17, likely due to a read error; the protein given here is derived from the DNA. The J gene is TRDJ1, the V gene TRDV2; 9 nucleotides line up with TRDD3. The J gene was missing in TCRdb and was found by matching the end of the DNA to germline. This CDR3 is 20 amino acids long. Germline lookup yields CDR1 GEAIGNYY and CDR2 EKD. The CDR3 DNA follows: TGTGCCTGTGACACCGAGGAAGTACGGGGATACGAGGGGGTTACCGATAGACTCATCTTT. It yields the protein CACDTEEVRGYEGVTDRLIF.

This clone was recorded many times. TCRdb's listed protein matches a much larger clone and diverges from this DNA's translation at residue 7, likely through a read error; the protein shown comes from the DNA. The J gene is TRDJ1, the V gene TRDV3; 7 positions agree with TRDD3. The CDR3 is 19 amino acids. The V and J ends lost 1 base and 3 bases, in that order; junction bases with no gene match: 23. The germline V gene encodes CDR1 TVYSNPD and CDR2 GDNSRS (reference sequence). The CDR3 region is CAFKFPHAWGLRSSDKLIF. The CDR3, as DNA: TGTGCCTTTAAATTCCCCCACGCCTGGGGGCTCCGCTCCTCCGATAAACTCATCTTT. Full variable domain (remainder filled in from reference TRDV3 and TRDJ1): CDKVTQSSPDQTVASGSEVVLLCTYDTVYSNPDLFWYRIRPDYSFQFVFYGDNSRSEGADFTQGRFSVKHILTQKAFHLVISPVRTEDSATYYCAFKFPHAWGLRSSDKLIFGKGTRVTVEP.

This clone has a handful of counts. This likely reflects a read error, since a far larger clone is one base away. At the DNA level, this CDR3 is encoded by other sequences in the same sample as well. The J gene is TRDJ1, the V gene TRAV38-2/DV8, with 13 bases lining up with TRDD3. The J gene, not given by TCRdb, was assigned here from a germline match of the nucleotide sequence. CDR1 is TSESDYY and CDR2 is QEAYKQQN in the germline V gene. The ends lost 3 bases at V and 0 bases at J; junction bases unmatched: 35. CDR3 length equals 27 residues. Here the CDR3 DNA reads TGTGCTTATAGGAACCCCTCCGTGGTTAGGATCAAAAATTATCACTGGGGGATACGCTTTTACACCGATAAACTCATCTTT. It specifies CAYRNPSVVRIKNYHWGIRFYTDKLIF.

On this clone itself: TCRdb's entry gives the protein of a much larger clone, which mismatches this DNA's translation at residue 16, likely from a read error; the protein reported here is translated from the DNA. This chain joins TRDV3 and TRDJ1; 9 positions match TRDD3. No J segment appears in TCRdb, so it was assigned here by matching the sequence to germline. With 4 bases clipped from V and 4 bases from J, the junction kept 34 bases outside the gene matches. The CDR3 totals 22 residues. Germline-derived CDR1 and CDR2 are TVYSNPD and GDNSRS (reference sequence). This CDR3 reads CACRRPSSKGLYWGTEYDKLIF. CDR3 in DNA: TGTGCCTGTCGAAGGCCTTCCTCAAAGGGCCTGTACTGGGGGACCGAATACGATAAACTCATCTTT.

This clone was recorded many times. A far larger clone is one nucleotide away, so this likely arose from a read error. Other nucleotide sequences in the sample specify the same CDR3. V and J are TRDV2 and TRDJ1; D uncertain. The CDR3 is 15 residues long. Germline V gene sequence: CDR1 GEAIGNYY, CDR2 EKD. CDR3 DNA sequence: TGTGCCTGCGACACCGTGTCCTCCCACACCGATAAACTCATCTTT. This translates into CACDTVSSHTDKLIF.

Only a few counts were recorded for this clone. The protein in TCRdb stems from a much larger clone and differs at residue 5 from this DNA's translation, likely a read error; here the protein is translated from the DNA. The J gene is TRDJ1, the V gene TRDV1; 7 bases match TRDD3. In the absence of a J gene in TCRdb, the DNA was matched to germline to assign it here. CDR1 and CDR2 (germline): TSWWSYY, QGS. The junction had 24 bases not matched to a gene; V was cut back by 5 bases and J by 0 bases. This CDR3 spans 21 amino acids. CDR3 sequence (DNA): TGTGCTCTTGGGATGACTGTCCAGATCGCTGGGGGGCTAAACTACACCGATAAACTCATCTTT. It codes for CALGMTVQIAGGLNYTDKLIF.

Turning to this clone: A read error likely explains this, since a far larger clone differs by one base. Other DNA sequences within the sample encode an identical CDR3. The genes are TRDV3 and TRDJ1, with TRDD3 matching 7 bases. The J gene, not given by TCRdb, was assigned here from a germline match of the nucleotide sequence. CDR3 length: 17 amino acids. With V trimmed by 3 bases and J by 1 base, 17 bases remained unmatched. Looked up from germline, CDR1 is TVYSNPD and CDR2 is GDNSRS (reference sequence). The CDR3 coding sequence is TGTGCCTTACTTACCTCCGGTTTGCTGGGGGGCACCGATAAACTCATCTTT. Amino acids: CALLTSGLLGGTDKLIF. The full variable domain, in which reference TRDV3 and TRDJ1 provide the parts outside the CDR3, is CDKVTQSSPDQTVASGSEVVLLCTYDTVYSNPDLFWYRIRPDYSFQFVFYGDNSRSEGADFTQGRFSVKHILTQKAFHLVISPVRTEDSATYYCALLTSGLLGGTDKLIFGKGTRVTVEP.

This clone is medium-sized in the sample. The CDR3 is CACDTAGMSPSWDTRQMFF. CDR3 bases: TGTGCCTGTGACACCGCGGGGATGTCGCCCTCCTGGGACACCCGACAGATGTTTTTC. The V gene is TRDV2, the J gene TRDJ3; TRDD3 might be the D (6 bases). Deletions cut 0 bases from V and 0 bases from J, with 14 bases between. CDR3 length: 19 residues. CDR1 is GEAIGNYY and CDR2 is EKD in the germline V gene.

This clone was seen at least ten times. The protein TCRdb lists belongs to a much larger clone and differs from this DNA's translation at residue 8, which points to a read error; the protein shown is made from the DNA. The rearrangement links TRDV2 to TRDJ1, with 7 bases lining up with TRDD3. Germline-derived CDR1 and CDR2 are GEAIGNYY and EKD. The length of the CDR3 is 15 residues. V lost 3 bases, J lost 0 bases, and 6 bases stayed unmatched. Here the CDR3 reads CACDSLGGNTDKLIF. CDR3 DNA sequence: TGTGCCTGTGACTCCCTGGGGGGCAACACCGATAAACTCATCTTT.

This clone has ten or more counts. A read error likely explains why the TCRdb protein, taken from a much larger clone, differs from this DNA's translation at residue 16; the protein shown is translated from the DNA. Written as DNA, the CDR3 is TGTGCCTGTGAACCTATGGGGATAGAAAGGGTTCCAAGGGTGGCCAATAAACTCATCTTT. Encoded protein: CACEPMGIERVPRVANKLIF. V usage is TRDV2 and J usage is TRDJ1; 7 bases match TRDD3. TCRdb leaves out the J gene; it was filled in here by matching the DNA to germline. After removal of 4 bases from V and 6 bases from J, the junction contained 28 bases not matched to a gene. Germline assignment: CDR1 GEAIGNYY and CDR2 EKD. CDR3 length equals 20 residues.